This T cell receptor (beta chain) was documented in a study of cytomegalovirus exposure and HLA in healthy donors. About this clone: Antigen unknown.

The CDR3 totals 15 residues. V lost 1 base to trimming and J lost 0 bases, with 10 bases between them. Germline V gene lookup returns CDR1 SQVTM and CDR2 ANQGSEA. The study ran its PCR with 60 Vbeta and 13 Jbeta primers. The protocol was immunoSEQ multiplex PCR, while the TCRdb copy is restricted to in-frame clones and leaves out a portion. The table has approximately 95,000 clones, about 80% seen once. Study-wide findings and caveats: Researchers catalogued over 150 TCR beta chains as cytomegalovirus-associated.

The source is a man younger than 35 in good health and CMV-seropositive. V usage is TRBV29-1 and J usage is TRBJ1-3; D may be TRBD1 (5 bases). Sequencing input: PBMCs. CDR3 amino acids: CSVEVYGHSGNTIYF. The CDR3 coding sequence is TGCAGCGTTGAAGTTTACGGACACTCTGGAAACACCATATATTTT.